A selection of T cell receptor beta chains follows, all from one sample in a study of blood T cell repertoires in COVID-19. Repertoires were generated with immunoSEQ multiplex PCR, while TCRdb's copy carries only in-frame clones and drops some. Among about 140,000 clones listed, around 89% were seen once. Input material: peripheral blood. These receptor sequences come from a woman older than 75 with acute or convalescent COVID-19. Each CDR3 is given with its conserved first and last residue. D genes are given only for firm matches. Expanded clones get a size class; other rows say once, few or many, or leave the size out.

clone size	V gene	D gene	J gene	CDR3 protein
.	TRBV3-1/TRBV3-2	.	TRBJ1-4	CASSGGGFTTNEKLFF
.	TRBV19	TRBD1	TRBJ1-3	CASSRGTGTTGNTIYF
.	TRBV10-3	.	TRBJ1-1	CAISEGGARVNTEAFF
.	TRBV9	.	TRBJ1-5	CASSVGRGDQPQHF
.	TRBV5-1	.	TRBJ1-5	CASSLTGMSGRNNQPQHF
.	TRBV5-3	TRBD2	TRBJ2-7	CARSFLSGGYSYEQYF
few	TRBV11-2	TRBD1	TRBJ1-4	CASSYHRGPTNEKLFF
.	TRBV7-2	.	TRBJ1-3	CASSPTGTRRNTIYF
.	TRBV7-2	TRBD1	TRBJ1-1	CASSYGTANTEAFF
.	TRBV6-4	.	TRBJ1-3	CATRDTGAAGNTIYF
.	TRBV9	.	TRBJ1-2	CASSVGGHADYGYTF
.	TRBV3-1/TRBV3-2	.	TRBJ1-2	CASSQVGQGTSYGYTF
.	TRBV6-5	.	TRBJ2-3	CASSSVDTQYF
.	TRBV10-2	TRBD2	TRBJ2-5	CASSALGGGQETQYF
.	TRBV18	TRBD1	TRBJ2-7	CASSPYQIRTGGDEQYF
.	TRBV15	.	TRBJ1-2	CATSRDGGAGVGYTF
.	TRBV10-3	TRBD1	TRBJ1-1	CAISRDRGNTEAFF
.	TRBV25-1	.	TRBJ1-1	CATTGSRGYTEAFF
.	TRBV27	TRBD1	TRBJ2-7	CASSSTGTGGGWQYF
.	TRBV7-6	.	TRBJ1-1	CASSLILGQGNTEAFF
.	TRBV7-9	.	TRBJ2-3	CASSFSHSTDTQYF
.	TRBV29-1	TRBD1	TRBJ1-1	CSATGAQGVNTEAFF
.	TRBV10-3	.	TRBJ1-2	CAISEVGAGYGYTF
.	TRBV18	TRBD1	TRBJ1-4	CASSPPGQGGEKLFF
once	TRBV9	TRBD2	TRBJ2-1	CASSEGLAGVFSEQFF
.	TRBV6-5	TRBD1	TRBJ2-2	CASSPRQGNTGELFF
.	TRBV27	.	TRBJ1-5	CASRWDNNQPQHF
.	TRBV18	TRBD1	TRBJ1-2	CASSPPDRGGYTF
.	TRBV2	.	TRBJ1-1	CASSTDSKTEAFF
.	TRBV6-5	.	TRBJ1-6	CASSYEWNSPLHF
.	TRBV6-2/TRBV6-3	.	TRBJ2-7	CASSYGGDTTYEQYF
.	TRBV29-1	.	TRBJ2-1	CSVRNKGTPSSYNEQFF
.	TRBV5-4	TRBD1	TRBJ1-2	CASSRLTGSGYTF
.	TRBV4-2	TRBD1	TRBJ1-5	CASSTGTGVYQPQHF
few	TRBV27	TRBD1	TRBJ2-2	CASSLFGQANTGELFF
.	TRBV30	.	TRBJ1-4	CAWRDINNEKLFF
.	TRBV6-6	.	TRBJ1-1	CASTTTWGDTEAFF
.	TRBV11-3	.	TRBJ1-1	CASSREMNTEAFF
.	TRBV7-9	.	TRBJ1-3	CASRRDTPGNTIYF
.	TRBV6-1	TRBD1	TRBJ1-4	CASSQDRAYTNEKLFF
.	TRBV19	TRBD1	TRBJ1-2	CASSIQGAQGYTF
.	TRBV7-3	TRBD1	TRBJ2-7	CASSLIQGYEQYF
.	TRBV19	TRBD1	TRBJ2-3	CASSSNRGYRADTQYF
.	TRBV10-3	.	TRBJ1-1	CAISETGLDTEAFF
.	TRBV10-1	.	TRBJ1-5	CASSEFFGGPQHF
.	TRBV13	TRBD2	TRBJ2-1	CASSSRSGGAQVHNEQFF
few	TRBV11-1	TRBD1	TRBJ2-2	CASSRHRGAGELFF
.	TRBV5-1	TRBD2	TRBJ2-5	CASSSTSGVTPGTQYF
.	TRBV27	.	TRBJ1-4	CASSLRGGRGEKLFF
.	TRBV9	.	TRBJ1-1	CASSVAPGLNTEAFF
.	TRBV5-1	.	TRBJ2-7	CASRMLTTYEQYF
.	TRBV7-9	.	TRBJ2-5	CASSLGLAQETQYF
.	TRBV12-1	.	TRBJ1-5	CASSLTRSNQPQHF